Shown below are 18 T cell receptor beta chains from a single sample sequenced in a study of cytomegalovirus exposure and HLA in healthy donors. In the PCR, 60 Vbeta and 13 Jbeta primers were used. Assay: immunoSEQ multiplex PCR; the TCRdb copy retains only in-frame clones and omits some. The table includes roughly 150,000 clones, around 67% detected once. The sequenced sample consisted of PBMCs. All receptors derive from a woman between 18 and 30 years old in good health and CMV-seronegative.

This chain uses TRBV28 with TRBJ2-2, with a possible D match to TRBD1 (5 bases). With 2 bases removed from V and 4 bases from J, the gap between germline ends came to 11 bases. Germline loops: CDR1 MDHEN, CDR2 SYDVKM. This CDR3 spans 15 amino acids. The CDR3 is CASSLAGSTTGELFF. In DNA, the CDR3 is TGTGCCAGCAGTTTAGCAGGGTCGACCACCGGGGAGCTGTTTTTT.

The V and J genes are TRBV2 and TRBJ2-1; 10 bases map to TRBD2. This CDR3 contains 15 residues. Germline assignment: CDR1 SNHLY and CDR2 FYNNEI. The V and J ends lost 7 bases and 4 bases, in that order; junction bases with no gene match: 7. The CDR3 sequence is CASKGGTSEYNEQFF. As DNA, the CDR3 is TGTGCCAGCAAAGGTGGGACTAGCGAGTACAATGAGCAGTTCTTC.

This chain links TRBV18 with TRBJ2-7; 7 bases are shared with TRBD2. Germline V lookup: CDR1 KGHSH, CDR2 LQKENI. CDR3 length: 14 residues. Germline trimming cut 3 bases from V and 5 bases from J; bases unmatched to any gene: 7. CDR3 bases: TGTGCCAGCTCACCGGGAGGGCCCGTCAACGAGCAGTACGTC. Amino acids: CASSPGGPVNEQYV.

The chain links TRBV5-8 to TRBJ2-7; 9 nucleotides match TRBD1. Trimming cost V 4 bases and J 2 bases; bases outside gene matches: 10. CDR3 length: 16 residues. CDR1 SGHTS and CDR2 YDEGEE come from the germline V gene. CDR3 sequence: CASSRTGAALAYEQYV. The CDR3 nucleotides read TGTGCCAGCAGCAGGACAGGGGCCGCCTTGGCCTACGAGCAGTACGTC.

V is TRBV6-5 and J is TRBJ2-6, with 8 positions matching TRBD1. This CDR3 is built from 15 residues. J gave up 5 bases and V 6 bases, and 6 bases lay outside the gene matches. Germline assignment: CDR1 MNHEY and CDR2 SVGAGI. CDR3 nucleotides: TGTGCCAGCAGGGCAGGGGGCTATCGGGCCAACGTCCTGACTTTC. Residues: CASRAGGYRANVLTF.

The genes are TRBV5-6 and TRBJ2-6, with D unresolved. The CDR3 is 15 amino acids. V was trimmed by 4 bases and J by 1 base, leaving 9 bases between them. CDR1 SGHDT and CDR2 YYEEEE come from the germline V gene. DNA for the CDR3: TGTGCCAGCAGCAGTGACATGTCTGGGGCCAACGTCCTGACTTTC. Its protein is CASSSDMSGANVLTF.

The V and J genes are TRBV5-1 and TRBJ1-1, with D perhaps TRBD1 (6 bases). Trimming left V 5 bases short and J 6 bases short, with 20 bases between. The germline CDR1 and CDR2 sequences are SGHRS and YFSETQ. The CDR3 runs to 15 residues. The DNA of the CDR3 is TGCGCCAGCAGTCCCCTGGCAGGGGCTCCGGCTGAAGCTTTCTTT. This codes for CASSPLAGAPAEAFF.

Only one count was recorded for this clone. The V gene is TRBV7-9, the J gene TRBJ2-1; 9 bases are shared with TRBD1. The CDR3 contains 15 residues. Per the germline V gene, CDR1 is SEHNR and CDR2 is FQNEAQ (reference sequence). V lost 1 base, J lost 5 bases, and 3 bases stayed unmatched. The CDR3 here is CASSLGDRDNNEQFF. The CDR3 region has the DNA TGTGCCAGCAGCTTAGGGGACAGGGACAACAATGAGCAGTTCTTC.

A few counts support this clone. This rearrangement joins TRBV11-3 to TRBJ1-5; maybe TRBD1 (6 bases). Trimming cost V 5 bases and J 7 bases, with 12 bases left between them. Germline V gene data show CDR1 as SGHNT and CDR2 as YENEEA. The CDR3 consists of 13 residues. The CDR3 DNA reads TGTGCCAGCAGCCGAGGACAGAGCCAGCCCCAGCATTTT. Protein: CASSRGQSQPQHF.

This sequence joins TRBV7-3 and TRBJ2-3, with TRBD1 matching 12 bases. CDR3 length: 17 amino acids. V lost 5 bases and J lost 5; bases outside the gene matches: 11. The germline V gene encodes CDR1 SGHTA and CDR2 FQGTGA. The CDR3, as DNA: TGTGCCAGCAGCCTCCAACCGGGACAGGGGGCGAGAGATACGCAGTATTTT. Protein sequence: CASSLQPGQGARDTQYF.

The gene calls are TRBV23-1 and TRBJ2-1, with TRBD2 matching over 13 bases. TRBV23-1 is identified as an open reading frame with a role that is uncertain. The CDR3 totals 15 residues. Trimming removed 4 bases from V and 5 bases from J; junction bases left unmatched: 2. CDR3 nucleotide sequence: TGCGCCAGCAGTCGCGGGACTAGCGGGAACAATGAGCAGTTCTTC. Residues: CASSRGTSGNNEQFF.

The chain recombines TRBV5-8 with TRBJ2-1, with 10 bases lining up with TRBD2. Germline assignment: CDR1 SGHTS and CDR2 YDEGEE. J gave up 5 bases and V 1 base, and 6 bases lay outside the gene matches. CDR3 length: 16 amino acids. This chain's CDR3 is CASSLLAGATDNEQFF. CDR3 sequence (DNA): TGTGCCAGCAGCTTGCTAGCGGGAGCTACCGACAATGAGCAGTTCTTC.

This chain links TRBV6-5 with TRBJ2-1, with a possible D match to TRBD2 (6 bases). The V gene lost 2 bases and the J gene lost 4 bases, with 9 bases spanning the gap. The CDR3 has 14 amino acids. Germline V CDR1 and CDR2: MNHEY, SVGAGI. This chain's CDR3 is CASSYGRDYNEQFF. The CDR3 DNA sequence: TGTGCCAGCAGTTACGGGCGGGATTACAATGAGCAGTTCTTC.

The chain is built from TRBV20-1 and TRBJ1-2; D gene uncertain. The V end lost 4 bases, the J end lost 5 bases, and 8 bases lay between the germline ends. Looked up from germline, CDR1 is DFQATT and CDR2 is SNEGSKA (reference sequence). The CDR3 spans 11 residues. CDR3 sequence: CSANVLYGYTF. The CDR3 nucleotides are TGCAGTGCTAATGTCTTGTATGGCTACACCTTC.

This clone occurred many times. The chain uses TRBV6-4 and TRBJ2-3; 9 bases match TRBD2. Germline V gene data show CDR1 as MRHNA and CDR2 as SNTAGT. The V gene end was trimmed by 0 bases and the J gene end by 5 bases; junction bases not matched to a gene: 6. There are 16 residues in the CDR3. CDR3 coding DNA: TGTGCCAGCAGTGACTCCGCGGGAGGGCCCGTAGATACGCAGTATTTT. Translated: CASSDSAGGPVDTQYF.

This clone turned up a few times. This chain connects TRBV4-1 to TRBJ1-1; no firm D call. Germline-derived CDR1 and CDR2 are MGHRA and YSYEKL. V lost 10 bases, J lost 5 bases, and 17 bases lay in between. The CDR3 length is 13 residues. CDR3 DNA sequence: TGCGCCACCTCATTCAATCCGGGGACTGAAGCTTTCTTT. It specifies CATSFNPGTEAFF.

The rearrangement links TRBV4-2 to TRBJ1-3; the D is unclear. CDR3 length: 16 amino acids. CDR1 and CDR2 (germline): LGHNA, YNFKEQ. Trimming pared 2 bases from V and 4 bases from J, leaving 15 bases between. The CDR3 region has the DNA TGTGCCAGCAGCCAATCGGTCGGAACGAGGGGAAACACCATATATTTT. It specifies CASSQSVGTRGNTIYF.

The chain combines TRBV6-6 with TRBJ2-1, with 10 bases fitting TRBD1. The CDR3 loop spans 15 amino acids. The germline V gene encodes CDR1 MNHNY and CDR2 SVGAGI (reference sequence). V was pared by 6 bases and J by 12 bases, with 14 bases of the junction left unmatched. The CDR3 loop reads CASSSPGQGRVGQFF. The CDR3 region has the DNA TGTGCCAGCAGCAGTCCGGGACAGGGGAGGGTCGGGCAGTTCTTC.